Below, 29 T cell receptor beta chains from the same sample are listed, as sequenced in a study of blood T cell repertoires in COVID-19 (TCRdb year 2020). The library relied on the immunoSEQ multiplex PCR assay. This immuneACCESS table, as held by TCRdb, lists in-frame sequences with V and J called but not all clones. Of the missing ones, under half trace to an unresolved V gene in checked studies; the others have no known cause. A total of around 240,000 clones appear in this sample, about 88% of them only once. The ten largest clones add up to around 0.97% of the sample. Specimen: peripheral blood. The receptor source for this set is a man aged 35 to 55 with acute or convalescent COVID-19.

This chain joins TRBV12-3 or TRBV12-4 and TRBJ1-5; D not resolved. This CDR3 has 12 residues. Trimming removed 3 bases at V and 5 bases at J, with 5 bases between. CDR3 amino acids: CASSFYHQPQHF. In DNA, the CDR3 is TGTGCCAGCAGTTTCTACCATCAGCCCCAGCATTTT.

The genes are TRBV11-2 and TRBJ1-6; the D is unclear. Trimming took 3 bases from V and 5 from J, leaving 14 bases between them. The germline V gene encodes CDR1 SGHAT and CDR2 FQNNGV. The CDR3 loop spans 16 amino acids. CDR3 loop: CASSFMGSGDNSPLHF. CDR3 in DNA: TGTGCCAGCAGCTTCATGGGGTCCGGGGATAATTCACCCCTCCACTTT.

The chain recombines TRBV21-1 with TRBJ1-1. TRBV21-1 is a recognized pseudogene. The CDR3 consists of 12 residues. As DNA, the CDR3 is TGTGCCAGCAGGGTGAGAAACGCTGAAGCTTTCTTT. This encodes CASRVRNAEAFF.

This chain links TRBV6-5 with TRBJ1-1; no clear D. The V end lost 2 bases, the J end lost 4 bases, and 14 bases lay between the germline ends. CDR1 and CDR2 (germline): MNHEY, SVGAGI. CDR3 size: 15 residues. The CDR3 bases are TGTGCCAGCAGTTACGGGTCCCGAGGGTCCACTGAAGCTTTCTTT. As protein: CASSYGSRGSTEAFF.

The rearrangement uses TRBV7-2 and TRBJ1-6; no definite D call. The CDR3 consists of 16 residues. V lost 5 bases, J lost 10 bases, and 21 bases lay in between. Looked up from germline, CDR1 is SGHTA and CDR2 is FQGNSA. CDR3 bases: TGTGCCAGCAGCGGCACCGGGTCTTCAACTTCCTCACCCCTCCACTTT. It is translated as CASSGTGSSTSSPLHF.

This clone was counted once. CDR3 protein: CASSFSGTEPNIQYF. CDR3 nucleotide sequence: TGCGCCAGCAGCTTTTCGGGGACAGAACCAAACATTCAGTACTTC. The genes are TRBV5-1 and TRBJ2-4, with TRBD1 identical over 7 bases. The CDR3 is 15 residues long. J gave up 6 bases and V 2 bases, and 8 bases lay outside the gene matches. Germline V lookup: CDR1 SGHRS, CDR2 YFSETQ.

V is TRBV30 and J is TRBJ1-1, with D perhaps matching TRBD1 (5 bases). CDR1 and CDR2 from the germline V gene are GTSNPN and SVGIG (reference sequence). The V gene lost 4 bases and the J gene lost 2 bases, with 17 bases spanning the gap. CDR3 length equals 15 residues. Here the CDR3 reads CAWKGAHLINTEAFF. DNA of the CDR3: TGTGCCTGGAAAGGGGCCCACCTTATAAACACTGAAGCTTTCTTT.

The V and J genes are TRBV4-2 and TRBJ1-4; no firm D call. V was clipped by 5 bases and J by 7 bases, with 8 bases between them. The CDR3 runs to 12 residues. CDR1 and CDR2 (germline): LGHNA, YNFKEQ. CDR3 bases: TGTGCCAGCAGCGAAAGAGTTGAAAAACTGTTTTTT. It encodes CASSERVEKLFF.

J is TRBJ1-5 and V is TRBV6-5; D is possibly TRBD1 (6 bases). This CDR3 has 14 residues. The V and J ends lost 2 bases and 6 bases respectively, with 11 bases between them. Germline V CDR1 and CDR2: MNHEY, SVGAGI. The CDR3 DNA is TGTGCCAGCAGTTACGCTCAGGGGTCTCAGCCCCAGCATTTT. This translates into CASSYAQGSQPQHF.

The CDR3 region is CASRPKGVYEQYF. The CDR3 DNA reads as TGTGCCAGTAGGCCTAAAGGGGTCTACGAGCAGTACTTC. The chain recombines TRBV19 with TRBJ2-7; D might be TRBD1 (5 bases). The CDR3 loop spans 13 amino acids. CDR1 LNHDA and CDR2 SQIVND come from the germline V gene (reference sequence). V gave up 6 bases and J gave up 3 bases, with 12 bases separating them.

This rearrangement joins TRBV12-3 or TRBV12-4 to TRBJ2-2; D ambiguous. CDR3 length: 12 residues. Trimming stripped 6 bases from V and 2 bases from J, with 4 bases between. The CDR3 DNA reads TGTGCCAGCAGCTTTAACACCGGGGAGCTGTTTTTT. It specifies CASSFNTGELFF.

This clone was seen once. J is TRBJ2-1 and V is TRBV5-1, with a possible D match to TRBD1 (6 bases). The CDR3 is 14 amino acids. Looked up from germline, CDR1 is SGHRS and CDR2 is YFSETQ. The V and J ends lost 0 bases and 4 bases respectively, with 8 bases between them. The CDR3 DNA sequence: TGCGCCAGCAGCTTGGACAGGGTATACAATGAGCAGTTCTTC. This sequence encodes CASSLDRVYNEQFF.

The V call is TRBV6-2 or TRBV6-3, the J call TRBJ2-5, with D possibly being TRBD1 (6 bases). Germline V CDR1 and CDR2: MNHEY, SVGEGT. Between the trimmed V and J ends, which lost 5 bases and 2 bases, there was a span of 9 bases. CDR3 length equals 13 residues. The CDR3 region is CASSDRSQETQYF. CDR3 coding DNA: TGTGCCAGCAGTGACAGGTCACAAGAGACCCAGTACTTC.

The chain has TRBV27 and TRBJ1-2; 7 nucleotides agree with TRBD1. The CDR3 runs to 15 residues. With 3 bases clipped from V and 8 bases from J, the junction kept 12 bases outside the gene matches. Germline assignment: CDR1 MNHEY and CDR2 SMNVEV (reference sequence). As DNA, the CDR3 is TGTGCCAGCAGTTTTTCTCATGACAGGGCGGGAGGCTACACCTTC. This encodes CASSFSHDRAGGYTF.

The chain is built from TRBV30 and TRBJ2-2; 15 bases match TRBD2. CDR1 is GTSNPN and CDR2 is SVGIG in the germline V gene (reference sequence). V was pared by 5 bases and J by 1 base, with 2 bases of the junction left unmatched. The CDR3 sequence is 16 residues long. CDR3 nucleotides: TGTGCCTGGTTGGGACTAGCGGGGGGGAACACCGGGGAGCTGTTTTTT. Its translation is CAWLGLAGGNTGELFF.

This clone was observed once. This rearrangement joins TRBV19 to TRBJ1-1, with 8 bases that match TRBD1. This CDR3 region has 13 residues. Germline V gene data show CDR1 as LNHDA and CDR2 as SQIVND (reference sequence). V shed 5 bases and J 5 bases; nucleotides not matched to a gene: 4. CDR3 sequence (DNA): TGTGCCAGTAGTGAAACAGGGGGGACTGAAGCTTTCTTT. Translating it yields CASSETGGTEAFF.

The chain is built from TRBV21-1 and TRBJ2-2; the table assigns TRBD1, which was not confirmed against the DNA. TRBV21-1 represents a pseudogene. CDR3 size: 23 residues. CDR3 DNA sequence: TGTGCCAGCAGCAAAGTAGAGGGGACAGATCGCATTTCCCTTTTACGTTGCACCGGGGAGCTGTTTTTT. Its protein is CASSKVEGTDRISLLRCTGELFF.

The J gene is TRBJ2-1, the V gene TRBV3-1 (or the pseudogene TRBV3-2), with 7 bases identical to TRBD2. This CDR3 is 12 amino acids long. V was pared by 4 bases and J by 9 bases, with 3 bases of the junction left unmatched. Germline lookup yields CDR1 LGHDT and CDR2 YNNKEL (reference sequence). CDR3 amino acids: CASSRGGREQFF. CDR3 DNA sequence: TGTGCCAGCAGCCGGGGGGGACGTGAGCAGTTCTTC.

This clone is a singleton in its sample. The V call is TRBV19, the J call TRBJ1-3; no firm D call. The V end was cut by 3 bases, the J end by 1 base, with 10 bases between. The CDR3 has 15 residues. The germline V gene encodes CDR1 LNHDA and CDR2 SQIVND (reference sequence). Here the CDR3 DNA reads TGTGCCAGTAGTATTCGCTCTAGATCTGGAAACACCATATATTTT. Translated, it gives CASSIRSRSGNTIYF. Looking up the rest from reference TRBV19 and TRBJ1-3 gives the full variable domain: DGGITQSPKYLFRKEGQNVTLSCEQNLNHDAMYWYRQDPGQGLRLIYYSQIVNDFQKGDIAEGYSVSREKKESFPLTVTSAQKNPTAFYLCASSIRSRSGNTIYFGEGSWLTVV.

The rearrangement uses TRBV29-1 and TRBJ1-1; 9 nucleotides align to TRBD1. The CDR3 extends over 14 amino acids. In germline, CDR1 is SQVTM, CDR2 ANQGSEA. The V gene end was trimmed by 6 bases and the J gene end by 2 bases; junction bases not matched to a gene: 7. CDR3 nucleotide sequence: TGCAGCGTGAGGGGGACAGGGATCAACACTGAAGCTTTCTTT. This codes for CSVRGTGINTEAFF.

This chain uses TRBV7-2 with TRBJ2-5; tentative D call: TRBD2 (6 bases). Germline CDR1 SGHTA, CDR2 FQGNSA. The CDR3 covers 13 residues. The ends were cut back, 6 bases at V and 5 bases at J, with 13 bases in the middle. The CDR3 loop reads CASRPAGGETQYF. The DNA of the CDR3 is TGTGCCAGCAGACCCGCTGGGGGGGAGACCCAGTACTTC.

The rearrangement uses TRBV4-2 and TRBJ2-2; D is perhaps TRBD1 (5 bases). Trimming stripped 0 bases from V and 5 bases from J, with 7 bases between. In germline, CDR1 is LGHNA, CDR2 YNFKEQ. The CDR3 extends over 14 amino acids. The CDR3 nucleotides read TGTGCCAGCAGCCAAGAAAGGGGAACCGGGGAGCTGTTTTTT. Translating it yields CASSQERGTGELFF.

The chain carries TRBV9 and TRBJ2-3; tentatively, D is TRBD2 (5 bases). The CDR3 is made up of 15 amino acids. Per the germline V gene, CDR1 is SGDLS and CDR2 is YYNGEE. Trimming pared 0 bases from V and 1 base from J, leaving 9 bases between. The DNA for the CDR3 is TGTGCCAGCAGCGTAGGAGGGAGCGGCACAGATACGCAGTATTTT. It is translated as CASSVGGSGTDTQYF. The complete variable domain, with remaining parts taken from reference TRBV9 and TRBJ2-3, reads DSGVTQTPKHLITATGQRVTLRCSPRSGDLSVYWYQQSLDQGLQFLIQYYNGEERAKGNILERFSAQQFPDLHSELNLSSLELGDSALYFCASSVGGSGTDTQYFGPGTRLTVL.

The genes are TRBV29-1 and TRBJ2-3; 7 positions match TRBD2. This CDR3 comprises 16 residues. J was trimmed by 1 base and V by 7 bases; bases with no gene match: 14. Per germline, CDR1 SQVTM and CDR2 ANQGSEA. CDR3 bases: TGCAGCGCCAACCCGACTAGCCCCCGTGGCACAGATACGCAGTATTTT. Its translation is CSANPTSPRGTDTQYF.

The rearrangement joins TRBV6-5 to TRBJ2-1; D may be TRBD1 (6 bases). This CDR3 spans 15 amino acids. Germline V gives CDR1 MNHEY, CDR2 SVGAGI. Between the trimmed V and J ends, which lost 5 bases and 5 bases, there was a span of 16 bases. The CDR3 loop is CASSPYTPGDNEQFF. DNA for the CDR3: TGTGCCAGCAGTCCTTATACTCCAGGGGACAATGAGCAGTTCTTC.

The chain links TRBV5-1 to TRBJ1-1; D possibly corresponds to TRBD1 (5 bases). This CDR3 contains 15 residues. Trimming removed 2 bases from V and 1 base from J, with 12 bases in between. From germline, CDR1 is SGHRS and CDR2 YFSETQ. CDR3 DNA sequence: TGCGCCAGCAGCTTTATGACAGTAGAGAACACTGAAGCTTTCTTT. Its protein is CASSFMTVENTEAFF.

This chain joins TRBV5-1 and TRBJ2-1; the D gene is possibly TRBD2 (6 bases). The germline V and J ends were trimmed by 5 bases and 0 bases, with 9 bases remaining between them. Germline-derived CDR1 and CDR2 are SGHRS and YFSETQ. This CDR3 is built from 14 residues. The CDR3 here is CASREAGSYNEQFF. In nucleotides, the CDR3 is TGCGCCAGCAGGGAAGCGGGCTCCTACAATGAGCAGTTCTTC.

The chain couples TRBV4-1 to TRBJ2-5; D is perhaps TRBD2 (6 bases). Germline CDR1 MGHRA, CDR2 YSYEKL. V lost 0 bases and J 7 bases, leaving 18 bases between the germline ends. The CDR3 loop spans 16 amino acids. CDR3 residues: CASSQDSGGLSWTQYF. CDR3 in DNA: TGCGCCAGCAGCCAAGATAGCGGCGGCCTATCATGGACCCAGTACTTC.

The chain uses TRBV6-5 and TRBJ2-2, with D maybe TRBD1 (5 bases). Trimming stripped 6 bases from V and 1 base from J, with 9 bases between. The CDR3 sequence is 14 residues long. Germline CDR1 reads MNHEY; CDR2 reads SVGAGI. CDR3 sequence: CASRQDGNTGELFF. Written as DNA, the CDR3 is TGTGCCAGCAGACAGGACGGGAACACCGGGGAGCTGTTTTTT.